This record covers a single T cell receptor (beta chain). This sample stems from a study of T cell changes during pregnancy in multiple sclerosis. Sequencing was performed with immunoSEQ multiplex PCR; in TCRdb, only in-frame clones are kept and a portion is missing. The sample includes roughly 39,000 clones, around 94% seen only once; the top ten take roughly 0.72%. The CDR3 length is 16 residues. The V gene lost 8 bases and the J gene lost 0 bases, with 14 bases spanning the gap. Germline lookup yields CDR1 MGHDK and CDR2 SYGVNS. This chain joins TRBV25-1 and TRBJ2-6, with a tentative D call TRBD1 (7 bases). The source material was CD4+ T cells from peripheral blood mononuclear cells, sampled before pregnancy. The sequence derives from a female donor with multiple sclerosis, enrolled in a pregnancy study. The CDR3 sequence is CASSRQGGSGANVLTF. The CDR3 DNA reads TGTGCCAGCTCCCGCCAGGGGGGCTCTGGGGCCAACGTCCTGACTTTC.